These 11 T cell receptor beta chains were sequenced from one sample in a study of CXCR3-negative and CXCR3-positive naive CD8 T cells. Study observations and caveats: Hydrophobicity was higher for TRB CDR3s found in CXCR3-positive naive cells than in CXCR3-negative naive cells.

The antigens of these receptors remain unknown. TRB cDNA libraries were made by UMI-labeled 5' RACE. From its re-call of the 5' RACE reads, TCRdb lists each CDR3 protein once, without DNA. This sample's clone table lists about 130,000 distinct CDR3 sequences. Sequenced material: naive CXCR3+ CD8+ T cells from blood. Documented subset: CD45RO-CCR7+CD27+CD95- naive CD8+ T cells expressing CXCR3 (TNR3+). The receptors were sampled from a human donor in good health. Some clones in this sample may be carry-over from other donors' samples.

The chain joins TRBV12-3 or TRBV12-4 to TRBJ1-3; TCRdb designates TRBD1, a call that cannot be tested without DNA. The CDR3 is 14 amino acids. The CDR3 loop reads CASSFWGNGNTIYF.

The rearrangement joins TRBV28 to TRBJ2-3; TCRdb reports TRBD2, a call that lacks DNA to check it against. This CDR3 has 18 residues. CDR1 is MDHEN and CDR2 is SYDVKM in the germline V gene. CDR3 loop: CASSLTARKWPIADTQYF.

J is TRBJ2-1 and V is TRBV9. This CDR3 has 11 residues. Germline CDR1 is SGDLS and CDR2 is YYNGEE. The CDR3 loop is CASSVNNEQFF.

The chain combines TRBV9 with TRBJ2-7; TCRdb calls TRBD1, which cannot be checked without DNA. This CDR3 region has 15 residues. Germline V gene sequence: CDR1 SGDLS, CDR2 YYNGEE. This chain's CDR3 is CASSVADGVSYEQYF. Variable domain in full (rest from reference TRBV9 and TRBJ2-7): DSGVTQTPKHLITATGQRVTLRCSPRSGDLSVYWYQQSLDQGLQFLIQYYNGEERAKGNILERFSAQQFPDLHSELNLSSLELGDSALYFCASSVADGVSYEQYFGPGTRLTVT.

The chain employs TRBV14 and TRBJ2-1; the D call from TCRdb, TRBD2, cannot be confirmed without DNA. Per germline, CDR1 SGHDN and CDR2 FVKESK. The CDR3 loop spans 15 amino acids. The CDR3 loop reads CASSLDSVAYNEQFF.

The chain is built from TRBV7-9 and TRBJ2-5; TCRdb picks TRBD1, but there is no DNA to check that call. Germline CDR1 reads SEHNR; CDR2 reads FQNEAQ (reference sequence). The CDR3 covers 16 residues. This CDR3 is CASSSVGAGKEETQYF.

The chain uses TRBV7-2 and TRBJ2-7; without DNA, the TCRdb call of TRBD1 cannot be checked. Germline V gene data show CDR1 as SGHTA and CDR2 as FQGNSA. This CDR3 is 16 amino acids long. The CDR3 here is CASSLVQDRGLHEQYF.

This rearrangement joins TRBV20-1 to TRBJ2-7; as DNA is missing, the TRBD1 call by TCRdb cannot be tested. CDR3 length: 16 residues. CDR1 is DFQATT and CDR2 is SNEGSKA in the germline V gene (reference sequence). The CDR3 reads CSAAPAEGGNPYEQYF.

This rearrangement joins TRBV29-1 to TRBJ2-2; TCRdb reports TRBD1, a call that lacks DNA to check it against. Germline values: CDR1 SQVTM, CDR2 ANQGSEA. The CDR3 has 17 amino acids. CDR3 residues: CSVVGARTPQNTGELFF.

This chain joins TRBV4-1 and TRBJ2-7. Germline V gives CDR1 MGHRA, CDR2 YSYEKL. The CDR3 contains 15 residues. The CDR3 region is CASSQGHLLPYEQYF.

The chain has TRBV5-1 and TRBJ2-7; with no DNA, the TCRdb D assignment of TRBD1 cannot be verified. Germline V gives CDR1 SGHRS, CDR2 YFSETQ. The CDR3 is 15 residues long. CDR3 loop: CASTDPGTGVYEQYF.